This T cell receptor beta chain appears in the sequencing data of a study of OX40 agonist ivuxolimab in advanced cancers. Study-wide points: Still undetermined is the antigen specificity of the expanded peripheral T cells.

Concerning this clone: The antigen remains undetermined.

The germline gives CDR1 SGHRS, CDR2 YFSETQ. V lost 4 bases, J lost 11 bases, and 7 bases stayed unmatched. The CDR3 consists of 14 residues. Sequencing was performed with immunoSEQ multiplex PCR; in TCRdb, only in-frame clones are kept and a portion is missing. The table shows more than 80,000 clones, with 70% to 90% occurring only once. The TCR sequence derives from an adult with an advanced solid tumor such as melanoma, head and neck, liver or kidney cancer. The sequenced sample was CD4+ or CD8+ T cells sorted from blood, obtained in a trial of the OX40 agonist ivuxolimab. The rearrangement links TRBV5-1 to TRBJ1-6, with TRBD1 matching 9 bases. The CDR3 sequence: CASSPGQGSTPLHF. CDR3 nucleotides: TGCGCCAGCAGCCCAGGACAGGGGAGTACACCCCTCCACTTT.